This T cell receptor (beta chain) was documented in a study of blood T cell repertoires in COVID-19. Assay: immunoSEQ multiplex PCR; the TCRdb copy retains only in-frame clones and omits some. The sample lists about 26,000 clones; 90% were seen once. The sequenced sample consisted of peripheral blood. The sequence derives from a human donor in a cohort sampled during active COVID-19.

CDR3 in DNA: TGTGCCAGTAGTAAACCCGGACAGCCGAACTATGGCTACACCTTC. Its translation: CASSKPGQPNYGYTF. V and J are TRBV19 and TRBJ1-2; D may be TRBD1 (6 bases). Germline lookup yields CDR1 LNHDA and CDR2 SQIVND (reference sequence). V lost 4 bases, J lost 2 bases, and 14 bases lay in between. The CDR3 is 15 residues long.